The 29 T cell receptor beta chains given below trace back to one sample, sequenced in a study of vaccination and CD4 T cells after COVID-19. Sequenced with the Oncomine TCR Beta short-read assay was DNA taken from cultured CD4+ T cells. TCRdb reprocessed the PCR reads via MiXCR and lists one record per CDR3 protein. The profile shows under 20,000 distinct CDR3 sequences, around a third of them singletons. These receptors have no identified antigens. The treatment is: roughly 11-day PBMC culture with coronavirus spike peptide pools or control peptides (ViraFEST assay). Sequenced sample: cultured CD4+ T cells from blood. These receptors were obtained from a human donor with COVID-19.

The chain recombines TRBV5-3 with TRBJ2-1; 7 bases are shared with TRBD2. TRBV5-3 is sorted into the ORF group, with uncertain function. CDR3 length: 16 residues. J was trimmed by 4 bases and V by 4 bases; bases with no gene match: 11. The CDR3 spells CARSPRRSGEYNEQFF. CDR3 nucleotides: TGTGCCAGAAGCCCCCGGCGAAGCGGGGAGTACAATGAGCAGTTCTTC.

Only a few counts were recorded for this clonotype. The V gene is TRBV11-2, the J gene TRBJ2-3; D not resolved. V gave up 1 base and J gave up 4 bases, with 9 bases separating them. This CDR3 contains 14 residues. Looked up from germline, CDR1 is SGHAT and CDR2 is FQNNGV. DNA of the CDR3: TGTGCCAGCAGCTTAGTTCCGCATGCAGATACGCAGTATTTT. This translates into CASSLVPHADTQYF.

This clonotype was counted between two and nine times. The chain couples TRBV20-1 to TRBJ2-7, with a possible D match to TRBD1 (6 bases). Deletions cut 6 bases from V and 5 bases from J, with 14 bases between. Germline V gives CDR1 DFQATT, CDR2 SNEGSKA (reference sequence). The CDR3 runs to 12 residues. CDR3 sequence reads: CSANRDNDEQYF. CDR3 DNA: TGCAGTGCCAACCGGGACAACGACGAGCAGTACTTC.

This clonotype was counted between two and nine times. This sequence joins TRBV4-1 and TRBJ1-1; D gene unclear. The V and J ends lost 2 bases and 0 bases respectively, with 13 bases between them. This CDR3 region has 16 residues. CDR1 and CDR2 (germline): MGHRA, YSYEKL. The CDR3 sequence: CASSQLQKKMNTEAFF. CDR3 nucleotide sequence: TGCGCCAGCAGCCAACTTCAGAAAAAAATGAACACTGAAGCTTTCTTT.

This clonotype occurred a few times. This chain joins TRBV6-2 or TRBV6-3 and TRBJ1-1; D gene uncertain. The germline V gene has CDR1 MNHEY and CDR2 SVGEGT. V was cut by 0 bases and J by 8 bases, with 16 bases left in between. The CDR3 covers 15 residues. The CDR3 nucleotides are TGTGCCAGCAGTTACTCGAGAACCTTAGGCGGCGAAGCTTTCTTT. Its protein is CASSYSRTLGGEAFF.

This clonotype was picked up one time. V usage is TRBV5-8 and J usage is TRBJ1-6; TRBD1 is a possible D gene (5 bases). V lost 4 bases and J lost 9, with 14 bases in between. Germline V CDR1 and CDR2: SGHTS, YDEGEE. This CDR3 region has 14 residues. CDR3 sequence reads: CASSPGLDTSPLHF. In DNA form, the CDR3 reads TGTGCCAGCAGCCCGGGACTGGATACTTCACCCCTCCACTTT.

The table lists this clonotype with a few counts. One end of the junction does not line up with germline, which may come from a read error. This chain connects TRBV27 to TRBJ1-2, with 9 bases lining up with TRBD1. The CDR3 has 14 amino acids. Germline lookup yields CDR1 MNHEY and CDR2 SMNVEV (reference sequence). This CDR3 is CASRFWTGDAGYTF. CDR3 DNA: TGTGCCAGCCGTTTTTGGACAGGGGATGCTGGCTACACCTTC.

The chain joins TRBV19 to TRBJ2-5; tentative D call: TRBD1 (5 bases). With 2 bases removed from V and 2 bases from J, the gap between germline ends came to 18 bases. Germline V gene data show CDR1 as LNHDA and CDR2 as SQIVND (reference sequence). This CDR3 has 17 amino acids. Here the CDR3 DNA reads TGTGCCAGTAGTATAATAGGGGCCCAGCGTCTACAAGAGACCCAGTACTTC. Translation gives CASSIIGAQRLQETQYF.

This chain connects TRBV7-9 to TRBJ2-3; D possibly corresponds to TRBD2 (6 bases). This CDR3 contains 14 residues. V lost 5 bases, J lost 2 bases, and 11 bases lay in between. Per germline, CDR1 SEHNR and CDR2 FQNEAQ (reference sequence). The CDR3 nucleotides are TGTGCCAGCAGCCCACGGGGGACCACAGATACGCAGTATTTT. This encodes CASSPRGTTDTQYF.

CDR3 nucleotide sequence: TGTGCCAGCACCAACAGGGGAAACAATTCACCCCTCCACTTT. It encodes CASTNRGNNSPLHF. The chain carries TRBV6-1 and TRBJ1-6; 7 bases align to TRBD1. CDR1 and CDR2 (germline): MNHNS, SASEGT. The CDR3 covers 14 residues. The J segment lost 7 bases and the V segment lost 7 bases, leaving 7 bases of the junction unmatched.

This clonotype was detected a few times. The J gene is TRBJ1-2, the V gene TRBV6-5; 7 nucleotides align to TRBD1. J was trimmed by 1 base and V by 2 bases; bases with no gene match: 4. Germline lookup yields CDR1 MNHEY and CDR2 SVGAGI. CDR3 length: 15 residues. The CDR3 loop reads CASSYQGGINYGYTF. Written as DNA, the CDR3 is TGTGCCAGCAGTTACCAAGGGGGCATTAACTATGGCTACACCTTC.

This clonotype was counted between two and nine times. The V call is TRBV7-6, the J call TRBJ2-5; D is undetermined. The CDR3 is 12 amino acids. Looked up from germline, CDR1 is SGHVS and CDR2 is FNYEAQ. With 1 base removed from V and 7 bases from J, the gap between germline ends came to 7 bases. The CDR3 here is CASSLGPGTQYF. The DNA of the CDR3 is TGTGCCAGCAGCTTAGGGCCCGGGACCCAGTACTTC. The variable domain in full, completed from reference TRBV7-6 and TRBJ2-5, reads GAGVSQSPRYKVTKRGQDVALRCDPISGHVSLYWYRQALGQGPEFLTYFNYEAQQDKSGLPNDRFSAERPEGSISTLTIQRTEQRDSAMYRCASSLGPGTQYFGPGTRLLVL.

The chain has TRBV6-4 and TRBJ2-7, with TRBD1 matching 10 bases. This CDR3 has 15 residues. Losses at the gene ends were 10 bases for V and 0 bases for J; bases not matched to a gene: 9. Germline V gene data show CDR1 as MRHNA and CDR2 as SNTAGT. The CDR3 loop reads CATSGTGVASYEQYF. The CDR3 DNA follows: TGTGCCACCTCCGGGACAGGGGTTGCCTCCTACGAGCAGTACTTC.

The chain is built from TRBV11-2 and TRBJ2-3; D might be TRBD2 (6 bases). The ends were cut back, 1 base at V and 7 bases at J, with 15 bases in the middle. CDR1 and CDR2 from the germline V gene are SGHAT and FQNNGV. The CDR3 is 15 amino acids. The CDR3 sequence: CASSLVATGGNTQYF. CDR3 DNA sequence: TGTGCCAGCAGCTTAGTCGCAACCGGGGGAAATACGCAGTATTTT.

The chain is built from TRBV20-1 and TRBJ2-1; 11 nucleotides align to TRBD2. In germline, CDR1 is DFQATT, CDR2 SNEGSKA (reference sequence). This CDR3 spans 15 amino acids. V lost 4 bases, J lost 5 bases, and 7 bases stayed unmatched. The DNA for the CDR3 is TGCAGTGCTACCCCCGGGACTAGCGGAAACAATGAGCAGTTCTTC. Encoded protein: CSATPGTSGNNEQFF.

The rearrangement links TRBV15 to TRBJ2-3; the match to TRBD2 covers 11 bases. CDR3 size: 17 residues. Germline-derived CDR1 and CDR2 are LNHNV and YYDKDF (reference sequence). V shed 0 bases, J shed 8 bases, and the junction held 10 bases outside the gene matches. Here the CDR3 DNA reads TGTGCCACCAGCAGAGAGGTCCTTAGCGGGGGGGAAGTTACGCAGTATTTT. This encodes CATSREVLSGGEVTQYF.

The V and J genes are TRBV5-1 and TRBJ1-4, with 7 bases that match TRBD1. This CDR3 is built from 18 residues. V lost 3 bases and J lost 8; bases outside the gene matches: 19. Looked up from germline, CDR1 is SGHRS and CDR2 is YFSETQ. The chain's CDR3 is CASSSDPGQQTTGEKLFF. The DNA for the CDR3 is TGCGCCAGCAGCTCAGACCCGGGACAGCAAACTACAGGGGAAAAACTGTTTTTT.

This chain joins TRBV7-2 and TRBJ1-6, with TRBD1 as a possible D gene (5 bases). V lost 5 bases, J lost 7 bases, and 21 bases lay in between. Germline V gene lookup returns CDR1 SGHTA and CDR2 FQGNSA. The CDR3 extends over 17 amino acids. This chain's CDR3 is CASSLGAEVGLNSPLHF. DNA for the CDR3: TGTGCCAGCAGCCTAGGGGCTGAGGTCGGATTAAATTCACCCCTCCACTTT.

This clonotype occurred a few times. The chain links TRBV28 to TRBJ1-3; D gene ambiguous. There are 14 residues in the CDR3. V dropped 8 bases and J dropped 3 bases, with 14 bases sitting between them. CDR1 is MDHEN, CDR2 SYDVKM, per germline. CDR3 residues: CASHRGTLGNTIYF. CDR3 bases: TGTGCCAGCCATAGAGGTACGCTTGGAAACACCATATATTTT. Supplemented by reference TRBV28 and TRBJ1-3, the full variable domain reads DVKVTQSSRYLVKRTGEKVFLECVQDMDHENMFWYRQDPGLGLRLIYFSYDVKMKEKGDIPEGYSVSREKKERFSLILESASTNQTSMYLCASHRGTLGNTIYFGEGSWLTVV.

A few counts support this clonotype. This rearrangement joins TRBV12-3 or TRBV12-4 to TRBJ1-1; 8 bases agree with TRBD1. V shed 6 bases, J shed 4 bases, and the junction held 10 bases outside the gene matches. This CDR3 has 15 residues. CDR3 amino acids: CASSFGTTGGTEAFF. The CDR3 bases are TGTGCCAGCAGCTTCGGGACAACAGGGGGCACTGAAGCTTTCTTT.

The chain carries TRBV19 and TRBJ1-2; no reliable D call. Germline V gives CDR1 LNHDA, CDR2 SQIVND (reference sequence). The V and J ends lost 7 bases and 7 bases respectively, with 13 bases between them. The CDR3 is 12 residues long. The CDR3, as DNA: TGTGCCAGTACCCAAGACCCAGGTGGCTACACCTTC. Its protein product is CASTQDPGGYTF.

Only a few counts were recorded for this clonotype. This chain uses TRBV27 with TRBJ2-5, with 11 bases fitting TRBD1. Trimming removed 4 bases from V and 5 bases from J; junction bases left unmatched: 6. Germline V gene sequence: CDR1 MNHEY, CDR2 SMNVEV (reference sequence). The CDR3 contains 15 residues. The CDR3 nucleotides read TGTGCCAGCAGTTCCGGGACAGGGGGTGTGGAGACCCAGTACTTC. This gives the protein CASSSGTGGVETQYF.

V is TRBV7-2 and J is TRBJ1-4, with a weak D call TRBD1 (5 bases). The CDR3 spans 14 residues. V dropped 3 bases and J dropped 5 bases, with 10 bases sitting between them. CDR1 SGHTA and CDR2 FQGNSA come from the germline V gene. The CDR3 region is CASSFRGLNEKLFF. The CDR3 nucleotides read TGTGCCAGCAGCTTTCGGGGCTTAAATGAAAAACTGTTTTTT.

The rearrangement uses TRBV7-2 and TRBJ2-7; D gene uncertain. The CDR3 length is 14 residues. The V end lost 1 base, the J end lost 2 bases, and 9 bases lay between the germline ends. Looked up from germline, CDR1 is SGHTA and CDR2 is FQGNSA. The DNA for the CDR3 is TGTGCCAGCAGCTTAGGGTCCCCACCCTACGAGCAGTACTTC. Translating gives CASSLGSPPYEQYF.

In this sample, this clonotype turned up a few times. This chain joins TRBV2 and TRBJ1-3; D possibly corresponds to TRBD1 (6 bases). The V end lost 6 bases, the J end lost 0 bases, and 12 bases lay between the germline ends. The CDR3 totals 15 residues. Germline assignment: CDR1 SNHLY and CDR2 FYNNEI. The CDR3 DNA reads TGTGCCAGCAGGGACAGAGCCTACTCTGGAAACACCATATATTTT. The encoded protein is CASRDRAYSGNTIYF.

This clonotype was counted between two and nine times. The rearrangement joins TRBV25-1 to TRBJ2-7; D uncertain. Trimming took 4 bases from V and 4 from J, leaving 17 bases between them. CDR1 and CDR2 (germline): MGHDK, SYGVNS. CDR3 size: 15 residues. The CDR3 DNA reads TGTGCCAGCAGTGGTGTCGGCCAGGAATCGTACGAGCAGTACTTC. It yields the protein CASSGVGQESYEQYF.

This clonotype was counted a few times. This sequence joins TRBV7-9 and TRBJ2-7; 13 positions agree with TRBD2. Germline V CDR1 and CDR2: SEHNR, FQNEAQ (reference sequence). V trimming: 5 bases; J trimming: 2 bases; junction bases outside the gene matches: 6. This CDR3 has 16 residues. Written as DNA, the CDR3 is TGTGCCAGCAGCGCGAGGACTAGCGGGGGTGCCTACGAGCAGTACTTC. This gives the protein CASSARTSGGAYEQYF.

Details on this clonotype: At one of its ends the junction is not consistent with the germline gene, which may arise from a read error. The chain couples TRBV28 to TRBJ1-1; D possibly corresponds to TRBD1 (6 bases). The CDR3 covers 12 residues. Germline CDR1 reads MDHEN; CDR2 reads SYDVKM. Here the CDR3 reads CASTFRTDPYQF. CDR3 sequence (DNA): TGTGCCAGCACTTTTCGGACAGACCCCTACCAATTT.

The rearrangement joins TRBV11-3 to TRBJ2-7; 14 bases line up with TRBD2. The CDR3 is 16 amino acids. V trimming: 5 bases; J trimming: 7 bases; junction bases outside the gene matches: 10. CDR1 and CDR2 from the germline V gene are SGHNT and YENEEA. The CDR3, as DNA: TGTGCCAGCAGCGCCCTGACTAGCGGGGGGGCCGGAGAGCAGTACTTC. The encoded protein is CASSALTSGGAGEQYF.